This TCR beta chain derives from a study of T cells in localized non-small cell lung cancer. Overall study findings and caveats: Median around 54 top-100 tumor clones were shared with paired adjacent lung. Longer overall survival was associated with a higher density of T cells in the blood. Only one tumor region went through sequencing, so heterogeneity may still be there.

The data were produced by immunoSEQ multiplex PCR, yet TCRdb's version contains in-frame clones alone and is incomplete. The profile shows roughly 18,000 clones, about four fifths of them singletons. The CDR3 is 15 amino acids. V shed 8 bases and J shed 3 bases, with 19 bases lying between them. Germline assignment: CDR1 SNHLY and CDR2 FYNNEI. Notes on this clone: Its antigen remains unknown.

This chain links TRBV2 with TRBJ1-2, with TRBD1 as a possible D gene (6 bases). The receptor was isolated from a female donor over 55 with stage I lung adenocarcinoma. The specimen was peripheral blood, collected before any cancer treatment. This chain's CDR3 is CASPFSGDEDYGYTF. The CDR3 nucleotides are TGTGCCAGCCCATTTTCAGGGGACGAGGACTATGGCTACACCTTC.